The 3 T cell receptor beta chains given below trace back to one sample, sequenced in a study of blood T cell repertoires in COVID-19 (TCRdb year 2020). Library construction relied on the immunoSEQ multiplex PCR assay. TCRdb took over this immuneACCESS table, retaining in-frame rearrangements with V and J assigned. Such tables are incomplete; in checked studies, under half of the missing clones stem from an unresolved V gene, and the remainder is unexplained. The sample records 57,000 or so clones, more than 65% of which are singletons. The top ten clonotypes cover over 20% of the sample. The material sequenced was peripheral blood. These receptors came from a woman of 80 years or more with active or convalescent COVID-19.

The CDR3 bases are TGTGCCATCAGTGTGGGACAGGCGACCTCTGGGGCCAACGTCCTGACTTTC. It translates to CAISVGQATSGANVLTF. This chain uses TRBV10-3 with TRBJ2-6, with 8 bases that match TRBD1. V gave up 4 bases and J gave up 0 bases; unmatched junction bases: 5. In germline, CDR1 is ENHRY, CDR2 SYGVKD. The CDR3 covers 17 residues.

The chain has TRBV6-5 and TRBJ1-6; D unclear. The germline CDR1 and CDR2 sequences are MNHEY and SVGAGI. V was clipped by 10 bases and J by 9 bases, with 16 bases between them. The CDR3 runs to 13 residues. This CDR3 reads CATSFFSGSPLHF. The CDR3 DNA reads as TGTGCCACCTCTTTTTTTTCCGGTTCACCCCTCCACTTT.

The genes are TRBV10-1 and TRBJ1-2; 9 bases are a match to TRBD1. CDR1 and CDR2 from the germline V gene are WNHNN and SYGVQD (reference sequence). V trimming: 11 bases; J trimming: 1 base; junction bases outside the gene matches: 20. CDR3 length equals 18 residues. The CDR3 region has the DNA TGCGCCCCCCGGAGGGACAGGGAGGGTGGCGATCTTAACTATGGCTACACCTTC. Its translation: CAPRRDREGGDLNYGYTF.